The T cell receptor beta chain under discussion was sequenced for a study of tumor-infiltrating lymphocytes in primary liver carcinoma. On the study more broadly: Aged between 30 and 69 years, the patients were men and women. Study results and caveats: The use of bulk unsorted samples meant that CD4+ and CD8+ repertoires were not compared.

Unsorted whole blood supplied the RNA, and germline DNA was extracted too. Patients in the cohort were treatment-naive and living with chronic HBV infection. Collected before surgery were about 4.3 milliliters of peripheral blood. Worth noting for this clonotype: Its matching antigen is unknown.

Reverse transcription of 450 to 500 ng total RNA with a constant-region primer produced TCR beta cDNA. Slightly modified ARM-PCR with three nested multiplex PCR rounds yielded TCR beta libraries. With TRBV1-TRBV30 forward primers and a C-beta reverse primer, the first two PCR rounds were run for 9 to 10 cycles each. TCRdb fed the multiplex PCR reads into MiXCR, producing one record per CDR3 protein. Of roughly 330,000 distinct CDR3 sequences listed, roughly two thirds are singletons. V was cut by 5 bases and J by 10 bases, with 14 bases left in between. Germline V gene sequence: CDR1 SGHNT, CDR2 YENEEA. The CDR3 loop spans 12 amino acids.

V is TRBV11-3 and J is TRBJ1-1; D is possibly TRBD1 (5 bases). The sequenced sample consisted of peripheral blood. The TCR comes from a man in his forties with primary liver carcinoma and hepatitis B virus infection. The CDR3 DNA sequence: TGTGCCAGCAGCCCCAGGGAACGAGGAGCTTTCTTT. Translating it yields CASSPRERGAFF. Using reference TRBV11-3 and TRBJ1-1 for the parts outside the CDR3, the full variable domain is EAGVVQSPRYKIIEKKQPVAFWCNPISGHNTLYWYLQNLGQGPELLIRYENEEAVDDSQLPKDRFSAERLKGVDSTLKIQPAELGDSAVYLCASSPRERGAFFGQGTRLTVV.